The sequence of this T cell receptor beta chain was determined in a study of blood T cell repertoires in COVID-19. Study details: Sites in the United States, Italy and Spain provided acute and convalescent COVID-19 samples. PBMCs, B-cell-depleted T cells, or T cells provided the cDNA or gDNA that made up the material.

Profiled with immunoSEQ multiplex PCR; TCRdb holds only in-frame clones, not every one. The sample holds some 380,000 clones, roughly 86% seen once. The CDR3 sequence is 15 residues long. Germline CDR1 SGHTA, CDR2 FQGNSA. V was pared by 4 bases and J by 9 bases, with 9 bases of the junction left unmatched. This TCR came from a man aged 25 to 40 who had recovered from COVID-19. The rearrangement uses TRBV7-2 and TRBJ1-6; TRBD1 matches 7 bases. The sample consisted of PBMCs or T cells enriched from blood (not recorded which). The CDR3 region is CASSWTGTEGSPLHF. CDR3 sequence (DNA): TGTGCCAGCAGCTGGACCGGGACAGAGGGTTCACCCCTCCACTTT.